Listed below are T cell receptor beta chains from one sample, sequenced in a study of T cells after yellow fever vaccination. TCRdb passed the 5' RACE reads through MiXCR, listing each CDR3 protein once. This sample has some 30,000 distinct CDR3 sequences; approximately 4.4% occur once, and the top ten carry 40% to 55%. Sequencing used CD8+ T cells sorted from PBMCs, obtained 5 days after the yellow fever booster vaccination. The source of these receptors is a man aged 25 to 45 who received the YFV17D yellow fever vaccine. The CDR3 runs from the conserved cysteine through the conserved F or W. Fields, in order: CDR3 protein, V gene.

CASSLGSLAEAFF	TRBV27
CSALSGGPEQYF	TRBV20-1
CASSQGGDAPQHF	TRBV4-2
CASSPLLNTEAFF	TRBV27
CASASTGWETQYF	TRBV7-9
CSATLDTGAVGYTF	TRBV20-1
CSAEREGLLDTQYF	TRBV20-1
CAIRQGIEQYF	TRBV27
CASSSPGGTYNEQFF	TRBV7-8
CASSQAGVYEQYF	TRBV3-1
CASSLVPTNEQFF	TRBV19
CASSFFSGSVADTQYF	TRBV7-2
CASSLQRVAVNSIYNEQFF	TRBV6-5
CSAVGYRGPGTQYF	TRBV20-1
CASSDLQETQYF	TRBV25-1
CSATPVVSGTDTQYF	TRBV20-1
CASSGPQGTSTYEQYF	TRBV5-1
CASSLAGELFF	TRBV27
CASSWGLADPGAYNEQFF	TRBV5-1
CASSLAFTSGDNEQFF	TRBV11-1
CSVEVGVNEQFF	TRBV29-1
CASMVGVAGDSEQFF	TRBV12-3/TRBV12-4